Shown below are 15 T cell receptor beta chains from a single sample sequenced in a study of blood T cell repertoires in COVID-19. Profiled with immunoSEQ multiplex PCR; TCRdb holds only in-frame clones, not every one. The data hold 95,000 to 150,000 clones, with 70% to 85% observed a single time. The sample consisted of peripheral blood. The source is a woman in her seventies with acute or convalescent COVID-19.

This clone has only a few counts. This rearrangement joins TRBV18 to TRBJ2-1; D might be TRBD1 (5 bases). Between the trimmed V and J ends, which lost 3 bases and 7 bases, there was a span of 22 bases. Germline V gives CDR1 KGHSH, CDR2 LQKENI. This CDR3 spans 17 amino acids. The chain's CDR3 is CASSPPGQGQNINEQFF. The CDR3 DNA sequence: TGTGCCAGCTCACCCCCAGGGCAGGGCCAGAATATTAATGAGCAGTTCTTC.

This clone occurred once. The gene calls are TRBV7-7 and TRBJ2-2; possible D gene TRBD2, 6 bases. Trimming removed 2 bases at V and 6 bases at J, with 19 bases between. The CDR3 runs 17 residues. Germline CDR1 SSHAT, CDR2 FNYEAQ (reference sequence). The CDR3 here is CASSLRARDSAPGELFF. CDR3 coding DNA: TGTGCCAGCAGCTTAAGGGCCCGGGACTCGGCTCCCGGGGAGCTGTTTTTT.

The chain is built from TRBV6-5 and TRBJ2-2; no clear D gene. CDR3 length equals 14 residues. Trimming pared 6 bases from V and 0 bases from J, leaving 8 bases between. CDR1 MNHEY and CDR2 SVGAGI come from the germline V gene. This CDR3 is CASSPYSNTGELFF. In nucleotides, the CDR3 is TGTGCCAGCAGCCCCTATTCGAACACCGGGGAGCTGTTTTTT.

Concerning this clone: The junction shows a germline mismatch at one end, possibly a read error. J is TRBJ2-6 and V is TRBV19; D is ambiguous. The CDR3 length is 15 residues. Looked up from germline, CDR1 is LNHDA and CDR2 is SQIVND (reference sequence). CDR3 DNA: TGTGCCAGCAGTAGAGGTATTTCTGGGGCCAACGTCCTGACTTTC. It codes for CASSRGISGANVLTF.

This clone was counted between two and nine times. CDR3 sequence reads: CASRGQGRTYTEAFF. The CDR3 coding sequence is TGCGCCAGCAGAGGACAGGGACGAACCTACACTGAAGCTTTCTTT. The chain is built from TRBV5-1 and TRBJ1-1; TRBD1 aligns across 8 bases. CDR3 length equals 15 residues. The V gene end was trimmed by 5 bases and the J gene end by 3 bases; junction bases not matched to a gene: 9. Germline V lookup: CDR1 SGHRS, CDR2 YFSETQ.

The V and J genes are TRBV5-1 and TRBJ1-2; possible D gene TRBD1, 6 bases. Per the germline V gene, CDR1 is SGHRS and CDR2 is YFSETQ. The ends were cut back, 0 bases at V and 7 bases at J, with 10 bases in the middle. The CDR3 is 13 amino acids. The CDR3 region is CASSLEGGRGYTF. The CDR3 nucleotides are TGCGCCAGCAGCTTGGAAGGGGGTCGTGGCTACACCTTC.

V gene TRBV19 combines with J gene TRBJ1-2; D may be TRBD1 (6 bases). CDR3 size: 11 residues. V was cut by 10 bases and J by 4 bases, with 10 bases left in between. Germline loops: CDR1 LNHDA, CDR2 SQIVND (reference sequence). The CDR3: CATGDGYGYTF. As DNA, the CDR3 is TGTGCCACAGGGGACGGCTATGGCTACACCTTC.

This chain uses TRBV7-8 with TRBJ2-3; D is perhaps TRBD1 (6 bases). V was pared by 2 bases and J by 7 bases, with 19 bases between. Germline V gene sequence: CDR1 SGHVS, CDR2 FQNEAQ. CDR3 length equals 16 residues. The CDR3 loop reads CASSLYPTGTTYTQYF. CDR3 nucleotide sequence: TGTGCCAGCAGCTTATATCCCACAGGGACCACTTATACGCAGTATTTT.

Remarks on this clone: Other DNA variants within this sample encode the same CDR3. This chain's CDR3 is CAWSAQGNQPQHF. CDR3 DNA sequence: TGTGCCTGGAGTGCACAGGGGAATCAGCCCCAGCATTTT. The rearrangement joins TRBV30 to TRBJ1-5; TRBD1 aligns across 7 bases. V shed 1 base and J 4 bases; nucleotides not matched to a gene: 1. The CDR3 spans 13 residues. Per the germline V gene, CDR1 is GTSNPN and CDR2 is SVGIG (reference sequence).

To note about this clone: The junction differs from germline at one of its ends, possibly a read error. The V call is TRBV5-5, the J call TRBJ1-2, with 10 bases aligning to TRBD1. This CDR3 contains 17 residues. Germline lookup yields CDR1 SGHKS and CDR2 YYEKEE (reference sequence). The CDR3 DNA follows: TGTGCCAGCAGCTCGGGACAGGGGAGCATTTCTAAGTATGGCTACACCTTC. Translated, it gives CASSSGQGSISKYGYTF.

This clone was recorded a few times. This chain uses TRBV7-8 with TRBJ2-3; a weak D match, TRBD2 (5 bases). Germline CDR1 and CDR2: SGHVS and FQNEAQ. The CDR3 loop spans 18 amino acids. The V end was cut by 3 bases, the J end by 0 bases, with 19 bases between. The CDR3 protein is CASSFSVGLLSSTDTQYF. The CDR3 DNA sequence: TGTGCCAGCAGCTTTAGTGTTGGACTCCTGTCTAGCACAGATACGCAGTATTTT.

The rearrangement uses TRBV4-3 and TRBJ2-3, with D tentatively TRBD1 (6 bases). The CDR3 extends over 15 amino acids. Germline V CDR1 and CDR2: LGHNA, YSLEER. Trimming took 4 bases from V and 6 from J, leaving 17 bases between them. This CDR3 is CASSLQGLVGDTQYF. CDR3 DNA: TGCGCCAGCAGCCTCCAGGGGTTAGTCGGGGATACGCAGTATTTT.

V is TRBV3-1 (or the pseudogene TRBV3-2) and J is TRBJ2-1, with TRBD1 identical over 7 bases. CDR1 and CDR2 (germline): LGHDT, YNNKEL (reference sequence). The V segment lost 3 bases and the J segment 0 bases; nucleotides outside the gene matches: 5. The CDR3 has 16 amino acids. The DNA for the CDR3 is TGTGCCAGCAGCCAGGGACAGACCAGCTCCTACAATGAGCAGTTCTTC. Protein sequence: CASSQGQTSSYNEQFF.

This chain links TRBV7-9 with TRBJ1-6; D uncertain. The CDR3 extends over 17 amino acids. Germline CDR1 and CDR2: SEHNR and FQNEAQ (reference sequence). V was trimmed by 5 bases and J by 7 bases, leaving 21 bases between them. CDR3 residues: CASSPSGGLLGNSPLHF. CDR3 nucleotides: TGTGCCAGCAGCCCCTCAGGAGGACTATTGGGGAATTCACCCCTCCACTTT.

The V gene is TRBV7-2, the J gene TRBJ1-2; possibly TRBD1 for D (6 bases). CDR3 length equals 16 residues. The germline V and J ends were trimmed by 0 bases and 5 bases, with 16 bases remaining between them. Germline V lookup: CDR1 SGHTA, CDR2 FQGNSA. CDR3 sequence reads: CASSLAAQGLTYGYTF. CDR3 DNA: TGTGCCAGCAGCTTAGCGGCGCAGGGGTTGACTTATGGCTACACCTTC.